This record concerns one T cell receptor beta chain sequence. No antigen is known for it. The data are from a study of cytomegalovirus exposure and HLA in healthy donors. Study details: The 100 to 150 validation repertoires were reported in a later analysis to have been generated on the same platform as the roughly 700 first-cohort repertoires.

Study-level points and caveats: The study labeled about 160 TCR beta chains cytomegalovirus-associated. Confirmation in vitro established that a few CMV-associated chains were specific for CMV antigens. Diagnosis of cytomegalovirus status made by the classifier reportedly showed high specificity and sensitivity.

Trimming removed 8 bases from V and 5 bases from J; junction bases left unmatched: 6. CDR3 length equals 14 residues. Looked up from germline, CDR1 is MDHEN and CDR2 is SYDVKM. Only in-frame clones appear in the TCRdb table, and some are missing; sequencing was by immunoSEQ multiplex PCR. Of under 200,000 clones in the sample, roughly 89% were seen once. This TCR was recovered from a young man in good health and CMV-seropositive. Specimen: PBMCs. This chain joins TRBV28 and TRBJ2-2; 9 bases fit TRBD2. This CDR3 is CASHLAGETGELFF. The CDR3 coding sequence is TGTGCCAGCCATTTAGCGGGAGAGACCGGGGAGCTGTTTTTT.